The 22 T cell receptor beta chains below come from one sample, sequenced in a study of blood T cell repertoires in COVID-19 (dated by TCRdb to about 2020). Receptor amplification or capture employed the immunoSEQ multiplex PCR assay. TCRdb took over this immuneACCESS table, retaining in-frame rearrangements with V and J assigned. Such tables are incomplete; in checked studies, under half of the missing clones stem from an unresolved V gene, and the remainder is unexplained. The sample table lists 90,000 or so clones, roughly 90% of them with a count of one. Over 5% of the sample rests with the top ten. Sequenced input: peripheral blood. The receptor source for this set is a man in his 60s with COVID-19, enrolled during active disease.

This chain uses TRBV3-1 (or the pseudogene TRBV3-2) with TRBJ2-2; 8 positions agree with TRBD2. Germline values: CDR1 LGHDT, CDR2 YNNKEL (reference sequence). Losses at the gene ends were 4 bases for V and 3 bases for J; bases not matched to a gene: 13. This CDR3 has 18 residues. CDR3 region: CASSLMDSGKVDTGELFF. In DNA form, the CDR3 reads TGTGCCAGCAGCCTCATGGATAGCGGGAAGGTGGACACCGGGGAGCTGTTTTTT.

On this clone itself: A junction end diverges from the germline sequence, so it may reflect a read error. This chain links TRBV10-3 with TRBJ2-7; no definite D call. CDR1 is ENHRY and CDR2 is SYGVKD in the germline V gene. CDR3 length equals 11 residues. The CDR3 bases are TGTGCCATCAGTGATGGGCCTCGTCTGGACTTC. It specifies CAISDGPRLDF.

This chain links TRBV30 with TRBJ2-1; TRBD2 is a possible D gene (6 bases). CDR1 is GTSNPN, CDR2 SVGIG, per germline (reference sequence). Trimming shortened V by 6 bases and J by 4 bases, and 19 bases separated the two germline ends. This CDR3 contains 15 residues. The CDR3 coding sequence is TGTGCCTGCTTCCCTAGCGCCCCGCCTTACAATGAGCAGTTCTTC. This gives the protein CACFPSAPPYNEQFF.

The chain combines TRBV4-3 with TRBJ2-7, with TRBD2 as a possible D gene (6 bases). This CDR3 comprises 13 residues. The germline gives CDR1 LGHNA, CDR2 YSLEER. Trimming pared 0 bases from V and 3 bases from J, leaving 6 bases between. The CDR3 reads CASSQERDYEQYF. For the CDR3, the DNA is TGCGCCAGCAGCCAAGAGCGGGACTACGAGCAGTACTTC.

The chain carries TRBV2 and TRBJ2-3, with 11 bases that match TRBD2. The CDR3 sequence is 15 residues long. In germline, CDR1 is SNHLY, CDR2 FYNNEI. With V trimmed by 5 bases and J by 8 bases, 9 bases remained unmatched. CDR3 DNA sequence: TGTGCCAGCAGTTCCGGGACTAGCGGTCTGGGTACGCAGTATTTT. It translates to CASSSGTSGLGTQYF.

V gene TRBV11-3 combines with J gene TRBJ1-1; tentatively, D is TRBD1 (6 bases). CDR3 length equals 14 residues. The germline gives CDR1 SGHNT, CDR2 YENEEA. Trimming took 1 base from V and 3 from J, leaving 9 bases between them. The CDR3, as DNA: TGTGCCAGCAGCTTAGTCCCAGGGGACACTGAAGCTTTCTTT. It encodes CASSLVPGDTEAFF.

V usage is TRBV6-6 and J usage is TRBJ2-7; 7 nucleotides match TRBD1. The junction had 8 bases not matched to a gene; V was cut back by 2 bases and J by 1 base. CDR1 is MNHNY, CDR2 SVGAGI, per germline (reference sequence). This CDR3 contains 16 residues. Written as DNA, the CDR3 is TGTGCCAGCAGTTACGGATCAGCGGACAGGTCCTACGAGCAGTACTTC. It codes for CASSYGSADRSYEQYF.

The genes are TRBV28 and TRBJ1-5; D possibly corresponds to TRBD1 (6 bases). The CDR3 length is 16 residues. V gave up 4 bases and J gave up 0 bases, with 13 bases separating them. Germline V gene sequence: CDR1 MDHEN, CDR2 SYDVKM. The CDR3 DNA follows: TGTGCCAGCAGTTCCTTCGGACAGCTTAGCAATCAGCCCCAGCATTTT. This encodes CASSSFGQLSNQPQHF. The whole variable domain, filled in from reference TRBV28 and TRBJ1-5, reads DVKVTQSSRYLVKRTGEKVFLECVQDMDHENMFWYRQDPGLGLRLIYFSYDVKMKEKGDIPEGYSVSREKKERFSLILESASTNQTSMYLCASSSFGQLSNQPQHFGDGTRLSIL.

This chain uses TRBV30 with TRBJ1-2; D unresolved. This CDR3 has 15 residues. The V end lost 1 base, the J end lost 4 bases, and 16 bases lay between the germline ends. Per the germline V gene, CDR1 is GTSNPN and CDR2 is SVGIG (reference sequence). CDR3 nucleotide sequence: TGTGCCTGGAGTGGGGAGGGCAGACCTCTCTATGGCTACACCTTC. As protein: CAWSGEGRPLYGYTF.

The chain combines TRBV7-9 with TRBJ1-1; a possible D gene is TRBD1 (6 bases). There are 14 residues in the CDR3. V gave up 6 bases and J gave up 6 bases, with 17 bases separating them. From germline, CDR1 is SEHNR and CDR2 FQNEAQ (reference sequence). The CDR3 region is CASSPVGAGPEAFF. DNA for the CDR3: TGTGCCAGCAGTCCCGTGGGGGCTGGACCTGAAGCTTTCTTT.

The chain carries TRBV29-1 and TRBJ2-3; 10 positions agree with TRBD2. The ends lost 2 bases at V and 5 bases at J; junction bases unmatched: 7. The CDR3 is made up of 15 amino acids. Per germline, CDR1 SQVTM and CDR2 ANQGSEA. This CDR3 is CSVEPSGSKGDTQYF. CDR3 coding DNA: TGCAGCGTTGAACCTAGCGGGAGTAAAGGAGATACGCAGTATTTT.

The rearrangement uses TRBV7-2 and TRBJ1-2; 7 bases are shared with TRBD1. Trimming cost V 4 bases and J 2 bases; bases outside gene matches: 10. The germline CDR1 and CDR2 sequences are SGHTA and FQGNSA. The CDR3 is 16 residues long. The CDR3 loop reads CASSSPTGWRNYGYTF. The CDR3 nucleotides read TGTGCCAGCAGCTCCCCGACAGGGTGGCGGAACTATGGCTACACCTTC.

The CDR3 loop reads CASSQDLPTVSTGGSYEQYF. CDR3 bases: TGTGCCAGCAGCCAAGATCTCCCTACCGTATCGACGGGAGGATCCTACGAGCAGTACTTC. The chain combines TRBV4-2 with TRBJ2-7; TRBD2 matches 7 bases. The CDR3 has 20 amino acids. V lost 0 bases, J lost 1 base, and 18 bases stayed unmatched. In germline, CDR1 is LGHNA, CDR2 YNFKEQ.

The chain links TRBV5-5 to TRBJ1-6, with TRBD1 matching over 7 bases. V trimming: 2 bases; J trimming: 9 bases; junction bases outside the gene matches: 8. The CDR3 is 15 residues long. From germline, CDR1 is SGHKS and CDR2 YYEKEE (reference sequence). CDR3: CASSFSQGEVSPLHF. CDR3 in DNA: TGTGCCAGCAGCTTTTCCCAGGGGGAAGTTTCACCCCTCCACTTT.

The gene calls are TRBV7-9 and TRBJ2-7; D is possibly TRBD2 (6 bases). The germline V and J ends were trimmed by 1 base and 2 bases, with 12 bases remaining between them. The CDR3 covers 15 residues. From germline, CDR1 is SEHNR and CDR2 FQNEAQ (reference sequence). The CDR3 is CASSLGGGSAYEQYF. The CDR3 DNA reads as TGTGCCAGCAGCTTAGGTGGGGGGTCCGCCTACGAGCAGTACTTC.

The chain has TRBV12-3 or TRBV12-4 and TRBJ1-2; TRBD1 might be the D (5 bases). Trimming removed 6 bases at V and 4 bases at J, with 9 bases between. CDR3 length: 12 amino acids. The CDR3 spells CASSPGSYGYTF. In nucleotides, the CDR3 is TGTGCCAGCAGCCCAGGGTCCTATGGCTACACCTTC.

The J gene is TRBJ2-1, the V gene TRBV10-1, with D perhaps matching TRBD1 (5 bases). Germline V lookup: CDR1 WNHNN, CDR2 SYGVQD (reference sequence). V was trimmed by 5 bases and J by 4 bases, leaving 9 bases between them. The CDR3 is 13 residues long. The CDR3 is CASSKTVYNEQFF. Written as DNA, the CDR3 is TGCGCCAGCAGTAAGACAGTGTACAATGAGCAGTTCTTC.

V gene TRBV2 combines with J gene TRBJ1-5; TRBD1 aligns across 9 bases. The junction had 6 bases not matched to a gene; V was cut back by 7 bases and J by 5 bases. The CDR3 runs to 14 residues. Germline V CDR1 and CDR2: SNHLY, FYNNEI. The CDR3 DNA follows: TGTGCCAGCAATAGGGGACAGGGACATCAGCCCCAGCATTTT. This gives the protein CASNRGQGHQPQHF. Full variable domain (outside the CDR3, taken from reference TRBV2 and TRBJ1-5): EPEVTQTPSHQVTQMGQEVILRCVPISNHLYFYWYRQILGQKVEFLVSFYNNEISEKSEIFDDQFSVERPDGSNFTLKIRSTKLEDSAMYFCASNRGQGHQPQHFGDGTRLSIL.

The chain has TRBV11-2 and TRBJ2-1; TRBD1 matches 8 bases. Germline assignment: CDR1 SGHAT and CDR2 FQNNGV. V was clipped by 3 bases and J by 9 bases; unmatched bases: 13. The CDR3 consists of 16 residues. The CDR3 DNA sequence: TGTGCCAGCAGCTTGAGACTTTACAGGGGGTATTTTGAGCAGTTCTTC. The encoded protein is CASSLRLYRGYFEQFF.

The rearrangement joins TRBV20-1 to TRBJ2-7; TRBD2 is a possible D gene (5 bases). Germline V gene lookup returns CDR1 DFQATT and CDR2 SNEGSKA (reference sequence). There are 11 residues in the CDR3. V was trimmed by 3 bases and J by 2 bases, leaving 5 bases between them. CDR3 residues: CSASGAYEQYF. CDR3 sequence (DNA): TGCAGTGCTAGCGGGGCCTACGAGCAGTACTTC.

About this clone: The same CDR3 also results from other DNA sequences found in this sample. The chain has TRBV6-2 or TRBV6-3 and TRBJ2-7, with a possible D match to TRBD1 (5 bases). Germline V CDR1 and CDR2: MNHEY, SVGEGT. V lost 6 bases and J 1 base, leaving 10 bases between the germline ends. This CDR3 comprises 13 residues. The CDR3 sequence is CASSSTGSYEQYF. CDR3 bases: TGTGCCAGCAGCTCTACAGGTTCCTACGAGCAGTACTTC.

The rearrangement links TRBV24-1 to TRBJ2-6, with D unresolved. Trimming pared 7 bases from V and 1 base from J, leaving 4 bases between. CDR1 and CDR2 from the germline V gene are KGHDR and SFDVKD. The CDR3 consists of 13 residues. The CDR3 protein is CATRESGANVLTF. As DNA, the CDR3 is TGTGCCACCAGAGAGTCTGGGGCCAACGTCCTGACTTTC.